These 17 T cell receptor beta chains originate from one sample sequenced in a study of blood T cell repertoires in COVID-19 (dated by TCRdb to 2018 to 2020). Library construction relied on the immunoSEQ multiplex PCR assay. The source is immuneACCESS, and TCRdb retained only in-frame sequences with V and J called. Part of the clones is not carried over; for the studies checked, unresolved V genes explain less than half of this, and the remainder is unexplained. The sample includes about 130,000 clones, with 84% observed a single time. The ten largest make up roughly an eighth of the sample. Sequencing was carried out using peripheral blood. The receptors here all came from a woman aged 25 to 45 who had recovered from COVID-19.

The chain uses TRBV6-5 and TRBJ2-7; possible D gene TRBD2, 6 bases. V was trimmed by 6 bases and J by 2 bases, leaving 8 bases between them. Germline CDR1 reads MNHEY; CDR2 reads SVGAGI. This CDR3 has 12 residues. This chain's CDR3 is CASSPGAYEQYF. CDR3 DNA: TGTGCCAGCAGCCCGGGAGCCTACGAGCAGTACTTC.

CDR3 DNA sequence: TGTGCCAGCAGGGGGCTGGGACAGGCCAACAATGAGCAGTTCTTC. Protein sequence: CASRGLGQANNEQFF. The rearrangement uses TRBV6-5 and TRBJ2-1, with 8 bases aligning to TRBD1. The length of the CDR3 is 15 residues. Germline V lookup: CDR1 MNHEY, CDR2 SVGAGI. V lost 6 bases, J lost 5 bases, and 9 bases stayed unmatched.

The chain is built from TRBV7-9 and TRBJ1-4; D unclear. Trimming shortened V by 7 bases and J by 7 bases, and 19 bases separated the two germline ends. Germline V gene sequence: CDR1 SEHNR, CDR2 FQNEAQ (reference sequence). The CDR3 runs to 15 residues. This CDR3 reads CASTAGSGNTEKLFF. The CDR3 bases are TGTGCCAGCACCGCGGGGTCTGGAAATACTGAAAAACTGTTTTTT.

As concerns this clone: At one of its ends the junction is not consistent with the germline gene, which may arise from a read error. The chain couples TRBV7-9 to TRBJ2-5, with 14 bases matching TRBD2. The germline gives CDR1 SEHNR, CDR2 FQNEAQ (reference sequence). The CDR3 has 14 residues. The CDR3 is CASSLGLAGEAQYF. For the CDR3, the DNA is TGTGCCAGCAGCTTGGGACTAGCGGGAGAGGCCCAGTACTTC.

This chain uses TRBV21-1 with TRBJ2-3; the DNA was not compared with TRBD2, the D call given in the table. TRBV21-1 is an annotated pseudogene. CDR3 length equals 16 residues. CDR3 amino acids: CASSKARTSSTDTQYF. CDR3 nucleotides: TGTGCCAGCAGCAAAGCCAGGACTAGTAGCACAGATACGCAGTATTTT.

In DNA form, the CDR3 reads TGTGCCAGTAGTATAACGGGGATGAACACTGAAGCTTTCTTT. Amino acid sequence: CASSITGMNTEAFF. The rearrangement uses TRBV19 and TRBJ1-1, with no clear D. This CDR3 spans 14 amino acids. Trimming removed 2 bases from V and 0 bases from J, with 7 bases in between. From germline, CDR1 is LNHDA and CDR2 SQIVND (reference sequence).

The J gene is TRBJ2-2, the V gene TRBV6-1, with 11 bases that match TRBD2. The CDR3 is 15 amino acids. CDR1 is MNHNS and CDR2 is SASEGT in the germline V gene. V lost 2 bases and J lost 6; bases outside the gene matches: 2. The CDR3 DNA reads as TGTGCCAGCAGTGAATTTAGCGGGGGGGCCGGGGAGCTGTTTTTT. Translation: CASSEFSGGAGELFF.

The chain joins TRBV7-9 to TRBJ1-5; tentatively, D is TRBD1 (5 bases). This CDR3 region has 17 residues. The germline V gene has CDR1 SEHNR and CDR2 FQNEAQ (reference sequence). Trimming pared 5 bases from V and 3 bases from J, leaving 20 bases between. The CDR3 DNA reads TGTGCCAGCAGCACCTCACGCGGGGGTTCAGACAATCAGCCCCAGCATTTT. Its translation is CASSTSRGGSDNQPQHF.

Only a few counts were recorded for this clone. The V gene is TRBV6-2 or TRBV6-3, the J gene TRBJ1-1; no reliable D call. Germline CDR1 is MNHEY and CDR2 is SVGEGT. The CDR3 extends over 13 amino acids. Trimming stripped 6 bases from V and 0 bases from J, with 8 bases between. The CDR3: CASSNGMNTEAFF. The CDR3 nucleotides are TGTGCCAGCAGCAACGGGATGAACACTGAAGCTTTCTTT.

The V gene is TRBV5-6, the J gene TRBJ2-1, with 7 bases aligning to TRBD2. Unmatched junction bases numbered 1, after V lost 4 bases and J lost 6 bases. Germline CDR1 reads SGHDT; CDR2 reads YYEEEE. This CDR3 region has 12 residues. The chain's CDR3 is CASSPGGNEQFF. Here the CDR3 DNA reads TGTGCCAGCAGCCCGGGGGGCAATGAGCAGTTCTTC.

V is TRBV7-3 and J is TRBJ1-2; D remains ambiguous. This CDR3 is built from 12 residues. V lost 6 bases and J lost 7, with 12 bases in between. Germline-derived CDR1 and CDR2 are SGHTA and FQGTGA. The CDR3 DNA follows: TGTGCCAGCAGGTCCGAGGGTAGTGGCTACACCTTC. Translation gives CASRSEGSGYTF.

Concerning this clone itself: Different DNA sequences within this sample yield the same CDR3. The rearrangement joins TRBV19 to TRBJ1-6, with D tentatively TRBD1 (6 bases). Germline CDR1 reads LNHDA; CDR2 reads SQIVND (reference sequence). The CDR3 sequence is 14 residues long. Trimming stripped 3 bases from V and 8 bases from J, with 11 bases between. The CDR3 nucleotides are TGTGCCAGTAGTATCCAGGGGAGGGATTCACCCCTCCACTTT. Protein: CASSIQGRDSPLHF.

The V and J genes are TRBV5-1 and TRBJ2-1; 15 bases match TRBD2. The CDR3 is made up of 16 amino acids. The germline CDR1 and CDR2 sequences are SGHRS and YFSETQ. J lost 8 bases, V lost 3 bases, and 6 bases had no gene match. CDR3 DNA sequence: TGCGCCAGCAGCTCACGGACTAGCGGGGGGGAGTATGAGCAGTTCTTC. This codes for CASSSRTSGGEYEQFF. Variable domain in full (rest from reference TRBV5-1 and TRBJ2-1): KAGVTQTPRYLIKTRGQQVTLSCSPISGHRSVSWYQQTPGQGLQFLFEYFSETQRNKGNFPGRFSGRQFSNSRSEMNVSTLELGDSALYLCASSSRTSGGEYEQFFGPGTRLTVL.

The CDR3, as DNA: TGTGCCAGCAGTTCACCTACGGACATTTCCGGGGAGCTGTTTTTT. Translated: CASSSPTDISGELFF. The V call is TRBV27, the J call TRBJ2-2; a possible D gene is TRBD1 (5 bases). V lost 4 bases to trimming and J lost 6 bases, with 15 bases between them. The CDR3 has 15 amino acids. The germline V gene encodes CDR1 MNHEY and CDR2 SMNVEV (reference sequence).

The rearrangement links TRBV2 to TRBJ1-2; perhaps TRBD1 as D (5 bases). CDR1 and CDR2 (germline): SNHLY, FYNNEI. The CDR3 totals 17 residues. V was trimmed by 5 bases and J by 0 bases, leaving 19 bases between them. CDR3 coding DNA: TGTGCCAGCAGTCGTCCCGGGACTCCTCGAGCTAACTATGGCTACACCTTC. Encoded protein: CASSRPGTPRANYGYTF.

The J gene is TRBJ1-2, the V gene TRBV19; D remains unclear. This CDR3 spans 13 amino acids. CDR1 and CDR2 from the germline V gene are LNHDA and SQIVND (reference sequence). The V end lost 4 bases, the J end lost 8 bases, and 14 bases lay between the germline ends. The CDR3 DNA reads as TGTGCCAGTAGTACCTGGGCCGCCGAAGGCTACACCTTC. It encodes CASSTWAAEGYTF.

V gene TRBV2 combines with J gene TRBJ2-1; 10 bases match TRBD2. This CDR3 has 13 residues. V trimming: 8 bases; J trimming: 10 bases; junction bases outside the gene matches: 8. Germline V gene sequence: CDR1 SNHLY, CDR2 FYNNEI. In nucleotides, the CDR3 is TGTGCCAGCGAGCTAGCGGGGGTCTTCGAGCAGTTCTTC. Translated, it gives CASELAGVFEQFF.